These 26 T cell receptor beta chains came from one sample sequenced in a study of blood T cell repertoires in COVID-19 (dated by TCRdb to about 2020). The library was obtained by the immunoSEQ multiplex PCR assay. TCRdb took over this immuneACCESS table, retaining in-frame rearrangements with V and J assigned. Such tables are incomplete; in checked studies, under half of the missing clones stem from an unresolved V gene, and the remainder is unexplained. This sample is represented by nearly 250,000 clones; 70% to 90% of them were singletons. Of the sample, roughly 0.95% is held by the ten largest clones. The specimen sequenced was PBMCs or T cells enriched from blood (not recorded which). These receptors were obtained from a man aged 50 to 59 who had been exposed to COVID-19.

The rearrangement links TRBV5-1 to TRBJ2-3; TRBD1 agrees at 9 bases. Germline-derived CDR1 and CDR2 are SGHRS and YFSETQ. This CDR3 spans 20 amino acids. Trimming at V came to 3 bases and at J to 0 bases, leaving 17 bases not matched to a gene. CDR3 loop: CASSWPDRGDSSPSTDTQYF. The CDR3 nucleotides are TGCGCCAGCAGCTGGCCAGACAGGGGGGACAGTTCCCCGAGCACAGATACGCAGTATTTT.

The chain is built from TRBV7-8 and TRBJ1-5; 11 bases fit TRBD1. V dropped 3 bases and J dropped 2; count of bases not matched to a gene: 18. There are 21 residues in the CDR3. Germline CDR1 is SGHVS and CDR2 is FQNEAQ. The CDR3 nucleotides are TGTGCCAGCAGCTTTTCAGCGACTCTGGACAGGGGGCGCGGGGGCAATCAGCCCCAGCATTTT. Residues: CASSFSATLDRGRGGNQPQHF.

This sequence joins TRBV7-9 and TRBJ2-4; TRBD2 agrees at 7 bases. CDR1 and CDR2 (germline): SEHNR, FQNEAQ (reference sequence). The trim removed 5 bases at V and 2 bases at J, leaving 9 bases unmatched. This CDR3 is 16 amino acids long. The CDR3 protein is CASSKTSRVSKNIQYF. CDR3 nucleotide sequence: TGTGCCAGCAGCAAGACTAGCCGGGTGTCCAAAAACATTCAGTACTTC.

The chain employs TRBV2 and TRBJ1-5; 8 nucleotides agree with TRBD1. Germline CDR1 reads SNHLY; CDR2 reads FYNNEI. The CDR3 is 12 residues long. Unmatched junction bases numbered 3, after V lost 8 bases and J lost 6 bases. CDR3 amino acids: CASGQGSQPQHF. The CDR3 DNA follows: TGTGCCAGCGGACAGGGTAGTCAGCCCCAGCATTTT.

The chain has TRBV10-2 and TRBJ2-7; TRBD1 matches 8 bases. V shed 6 bases and J 0 bases; nucleotides not matched to a gene: 4. The CDR3 contains 14 residues. Germline CDR1 WSHSY, CDR2 SAAADI. In DNA, the CDR3 is TGCGCCAGCAGCAGGACAGGGATCTCCTACGAGCAGTACTTC. Its translation is CASSRTGISYEQYF.

The V gene is TRBV5-1, the J gene TRBJ2-2, with 8 bases lining up with TRBD1. CDR1 is SGHRS, CDR2 YFSETQ, per germline. The CDR3 runs to 18 residues. V lost 4 bases, J lost 3 bases, and 14 bases stayed unmatched. The CDR3 sequence is CASSNGQGGYWDTGELFF. The CDR3 nucleotides are TGCGCCAGCAGCAACGGACAGGGAGGTTATTGGGACACCGGGGAGCTGTTTTTT.

The chain employs TRBV6-4 and TRBJ2-7, with TRBD1 as a possible D gene (5 bases). CDR3 size: 13 residues. Germline V CDR1 and CDR2: MRHNA, SNTAGT. Trimming left V 6 bases short and J 4 bases short, with 13 bases between. CDR3 loop: CASSRRTGYEQYV. In nucleotides, the CDR3 is TGTGCCAGCAGCCGGCGAACAGGTTACGAGCAGTACGTC.

The chain uses TRBV2 and TRBJ2-5; 7 bases agree with TRBD1. Trimming cost V 7 bases and J 3 bases; bases outside gene matches: 11. There are 15 residues in the CDR3. Germline V gives CDR1 SNHLY, CDR2 FYNNEI. CDR3 nucleotides: TGTGCCAGCACTGACGAATCCGGGACAGAAGAGACCCAGTACTTC. Encoded protein: CASTDESGTEETQYF.

This clone has a count of ten or more. The V gene is TRBV28, the J gene TRBJ1-2, with 8 bases lining up with TRBD1. Germline CDR1 reads MDHEN; CDR2 reads SYDVKM. J lost 7 bases, V lost 6 bases, and 4 bases had no gene match. There are 12 residues in the CDR3. Here the CDR3 reads CASRTGDAGYTF. As DNA, the CDR3 is TGTGCCAGCAGGACAGGGGACGCTGGCTACACCTTC.

The chain recombines TRBV29-1 with TRBJ1-2, with no clear D. This CDR3 contains 15 residues. The V gene lost 0 bases and the J gene lost 4 bases, with 15 bases spanning the gap. The V gene's germline CDR1 is SQVTM and CDR2 ANQGSEA. The CDR3 region is CSVEDLDYSGYGYTF. Here the CDR3 DNA reads TGCAGCGTTGAAGATCTGGACTACTCGGGCTATGGCTACACCTTC.

This clone was seen only once. The chain combines TRBV5-4 with TRBJ2-2, with D maybe TRBD1 (5 bases). This CDR3 is built from 12 residues. Germline V gene data show CDR1 as SGHNT and CDR2 as YYREEE (reference sequence). V was shortened by 5 bases and J by 8 bases, with 10 bases between the two germline ends. The CDR3 nucleotides read TGTGCCAGCAGTCAGGGTTCTGGGGAGCTGTTTTTT. Protein sequence: CASSQGSGELFF.

This clone was counted a single time. The rearrangement joins TRBV28 to TRBJ2-5; 8 nucleotides align to TRBD1. The CDR3 runs to 15 residues. Trimming took 4 bases from V and 2 from J; bases not matched to a gene: 6. Germline V gene data show CDR1 as MDHEN and CDR2 as SYDVKM. The CDR3 DNA is TGTGCCAGCAGTTCCCGGACAGGGCCACAAGAGACCCAGTACTTC. This gives the protein CASSSRTGPQETQYF.

The chain couples TRBV11-3 to TRBJ2-5, with TRBD2 as a possible D gene (5 bases). V was pared by 2 bases and J by 2 bases, with 18 bases between. The germline gives CDR1 SGHNT, CDR2 YENEEA. This CDR3 has 17 amino acids. This chain's CDR3 is CASSLRSRVLLQETQYF. As DNA, the CDR3 is TGTGCCAGCAGCTTAAGGTCGCGGGTGCTATTGCAAGAGACCCAGTACTTC.

The V gene is TRBV10-3, the J gene TRBJ1-2; a possible D gene is TRBD1 (5 bases). CDR1 ENHRY and CDR2 SYGVKD come from the germline V gene. The CDR3 consists of 12 residues. The V and J ends lost 0 bases and 8 bases respectively, with 7 bases between them. CDR3 protein: CAISESQGGYTF. The CDR3 DNA is TGTGCCATCAGTGAGTCTCAGGGCGGCTACACCTTC.

This sequence joins TRBV4-1 and TRBJ1-5; D possibly corresponds to TRBD1 (6 bases). The CDR3 runs to 15 residues. V gave up 2 bases and J gave up 4 bases, with 12 bases separating them. The germline V gene has CDR1 MGHRA and CDR2 YSYEKL. CDR3 region: CASSQITGPNQPQHF. The CDR3 DNA reads TGCGCCAGCAGCCAAATAACAGGGCCAAATCAGCCCCAGCATTTT.

The chain combines TRBV28 with TRBJ2-1; 12 bases line up with TRBD1. V lost 3 bases to trimming and J lost 8 bases; unmatched junction nucleotides: 5. CDR3 length: 15 residues. Germline V gene sequence: CDR1 MDHEN, CDR2 SYDVKM. The DNA for the CDR3 is TGTGCCAGCAGTTTTTTGGGACAGGGGGCTCATGAGCAGTTCTTC. As protein: CASSFLGQGAHEQFF.

The V and J genes are TRBV7-2 and TRBJ1-2; TRBD1 agrees at 10 bases. Germline V CDR1 and CDR2: SGHTA, FQGNSA. This CDR3 region has 15 residues. V lost 5 bases and J lost 1; bases outside the gene matches: 4. CDR3 DNA sequence: TGTGCCAGCAGCCCAGACAGGGGGCTTAACTATGGCTACACCTTC. The encoded protein is CASSPDRGLNYGYTF.

The gene calls are TRBV4-1 and TRBJ1-5; a possible D gene is TRBD1 (6 bases). Germline V gene lookup returns CDR1 MGHRA and CDR2 YSYEKL. V lost 3 bases to trimming and J lost 1 base, with 13 bases between them. This CDR3 contains 16 residues. CDR3 nucleotide sequence: TGCGCCAGCAGCCAGCGGGGGGCGAGGAGCAATCAGCCCCAGCATTTT. As protein: CASSQRGARSNQPQHF.

The V call is TRBV27, the J call TRBJ1-6, with D hard to call. Germline V lookup: CDR1 MNHEY, CDR2 SMNVEV (reference sequence). The ends were cut back, 0 bases at V and 8 bases at J, with 17 bases in the middle. The CDR3 length is 17 residues. The CDR3: CASSLSDRGGSYSPLHF. CDR3 nucleotide sequence: TGTGCCAGCAGTTTATCGGACCGGGGTGGATCTTATTCACCCCTCCACTTT.

V gene TRBV6-5 combines with J gene TRBJ2-7; D unclear. V lost 4 bases and J 1 base, leaving 8 bases between the germline ends. The germline V gene has CDR1 MNHEY and CDR2 SVGAGI. The CDR3 extends over 13 amino acids. The CDR3 spells CASSLASSYEQYV. The CDR3 DNA reads as TGTGCCAGCAGTTTAGCCTCATCCTACGAGCAGTACGTC.

The chain combines TRBV18 with TRBJ2-7, with TRBD2 identical over 8 bases. The germline gives CDR1 KGHSH, CDR2 LQKENI. V was pared by 2 bases and J by 4 bases, with 7 bases of the junction left unmatched. The CDR3 has 15 amino acids. CDR3 nucleotides: TGTGCCAGCTCACCAGGAGGGGGACTAGAATACGAGCAGTACTTC. Amino acids: CASSPGGGLEYEQYF.

CDR3 protein: CSVAATGYGEAFF. The CDR3 DNA reads as TGCAGCGTGGCGGCCACAGGGTACGGTGAAGCTTTCTTT. The chain has TRBV29-1 and TRBJ1-1; perhaps TRBD1 as D (6 bases). The germline CDR1 and CDR2 sequences are SQVTM and ANQGSEA. The V end was cut by 6 bases, the J end by 7 bases, with 18 bases between. This CDR3 comprises 13 residues.

The chain combines TRBV5-1 with TRBJ2-7; 8 positions match TRBD2. Germline V gene data show CDR1 as SGHRS and CDR2 as YFSETQ. The ends lost 4 bases at V and 5 bases at J; junction bases unmatched: 8. This CDR3 has 14 amino acids. CDR3 DNA: TGCGCCAGCAGCCCCGGACTAGCCAGCGACGAGCAGTACTTC. Amino acids: CASSPGLASDEQYF.

The chain carries TRBV7-2 and TRBJ2-3; TRBD2 is a possible D gene (7 bases). V was cut by 0 bases and J by 3 bases, with 13 bases left in between. CDR1 and CDR2 from the germline V gene are SGHTA and FQGNSA. This CDR3 has 16 residues. The CDR3 sequence: CASSLAGGLGTDTQYF. The CDR3 nucleotides are TGTGCCAGCAGCTTAGCGGGGGGGCTAGGAACAGATACGCAGTATTTT.

The V call is TRBV20-1, the J call TRBJ1-2; 11 positions agree with TRBD1. Per germline, CDR1 DFQATT and CDR2 SNEGSKA (reference sequence). J was trimmed by 0 bases and V by 3 bases; bases with no gene match: 6. This CDR3 contains 16 residues. The CDR3 bases are TGCAGTGCTAGTTATGGGACAGGGGGTTCTAACTATGGCTACACCTTC. It translates to CSASYGTGGSNYGYTF.

The chain employs TRBV5-1 and TRBJ2-2; TRBD2 is a possible D gene (6 bases). CDR3 length: 17 amino acids. The germline CDR1 and CDR2 sequences are SGHRS and YFSETQ. The ends were cut back, 4 bases at V and 1 base at J, with 17 bases in the middle. The CDR3 here is CASSLQQGGRNTGELFF. In DNA, the CDR3 is TGCGCCAGCAGCCTCCAGCAGGGAGGTAGGAACACCGGGGAGCTGTTTTTT.